This is a list of T cell receptor beta chains from one sample in a study of regulatory T cells in long-lasting Graves disease. TCRdb re-called the multiplex PCR reads through MiXCR, storing one row per CDR3 protein. The sample lists a few hundred thousand distinct CDR3 sequences, about 25% occurring once. Specimen: peripheral blood mononuclear cells (PBMCs), collected when the disease was refractory, from a patient treated with antithyroid drugs. Receptors originate from a female donor with Graves disease. CDR3s include the opening cysteine and the closing phenylalanine or tryptophan. A D gene is named only where the DNA matches it firmly. Expanded clones get a size class; other rows say once, few or many, or leave the size out.

D gene,V gene,clone size,J gene,CDR3 DNA,CDR3 protein
NA,TRBV6-1,NA,TRBJ2-7,TGTGCCTCAGCGAGTGGAGGGGGGAACGCCTACGAGCAGTACTTC,CASASGGGNAYEQYF
TRBD1,TRBV11-1,many,TRBJ1-1,TGTGCCAGCAGGAACGACAGGGATCTGAACACTGAAGCTTTCTTT,CASRNDRDLNTEAFF
NA,TRBV10-3,many,TRBJ2-5,TGTGCCATCAGTGAGAGGGTGGTCGGGAGAGAAGAGACCCAGTACTTC,CAISERVVGREETQYF
NA,TRBV20-1,few,TRBJ1-2,TGCAGTGCTAGAGTGGGGCCCCTCCTTGGATATGGCTACACCTTC,CSARVGPLLGYGYTF
NA,TRBV10-3,NA,TRBJ1-1,TGTGCCATCAAACAGGGACCTGAAGCTTTCTTT,CAIKQGPEAFF
NA,TRBV11-2,many,TRBJ2-7,TGTGCCAGCAGACGCGTGGGGGGACCCTACGAGCAGTACTTC,CASRRVGGPYEQYF
NA,TRBV12-3/TRBV12-4,many,TRBJ1-5,TGTGCCAGCACCCAGAACCCATATAGCAATCAGCCCCAGCATTTT,CASTQNPYSNQPQHF
NA,TRBV28,many,TRBJ2-4,TGTGCCAGCAGTTCGGGGCGGGCCAAAAACATTCAGTACTTC,CASSSGRAKNIQYF
NA,TRBV9,many,TRBJ2-6,TGTGCCAGCAGCGTAGTAGGTGGGGCTGGGGCCAACGTCCTGACTTTC,CASSVVGGAGANVLTF
TRBD1,TRBV12-3/TRBV12-4,many,TRBJ1-2,TGTGCCAGCAGTTTTGGCAGGGGGCTGGCTAACTATGGCTACACCTTC,CASSFGRGLANYGYTF
NA,TRBV3-1,many,TRBJ2-5,TGTGCCAGCAGCCTAAGACTAGAAGAGACCCAGTACTTC,CASSLRLEETQYF
TRBD2,TRBV18,NA,TRBJ2-3,TGTGCCAGCTCACCTCGACTAGCGGGACGGGCAGATACGCAGTATTTT,CASSPRLAGRADTQYF
TRBD1,TRBV7-7,NA,TRBJ2-1,TGTGCCAGCAGCTTAGCAGGGGGCGTGGATGAGCAGTTCTTC,CASSLAGGVDEQFF
NA,TRBV7-9,few,TRBJ2-4,TGTGCCAGCAGCTTAGTAGTGGTAGGAGTAGCCAAAAACATTCAGTACTTC,CASSLVVVGVAKNIQYF
NA,TRBV24-1,NA,TRBJ2-2,TGTGCCACCAGGAGAGGTTCAACGAACACCGGGGAGCTGTTTTTT,CATRRGSTNTGELFF
TRBD1,TRBV9,few,TRBJ2-3,TGTGCCAGCAGCTTAAATCCCGGGACAGGGCCCACAGATACGCAGTATTTT,CASSLNPGTGPTDTQYF